This T cell receptor beta chain was sequenced for a study of T cell responses to AZD1222 COVID-19 vaccine. Findings of the study overall: Just six people given AZD1222 tested seropositive at baseline. Following two doses of AZD1222, Spike-specific TCR breadth and depth rose. Most donors were white British, females outnumbered males, and clonal diversity was possibly underestimated.

Ends included, the CDR3 has 14 residues. Germline values: CDR1 MDHEN, CDR2 SYDVKM. Generated by immunoSEQ multiplex PCR, the TCRdb table keeps only in-frame clones and is missing some. The sample shows 100,000 to 110,000 clones, 88% of them seen only once. As regards this clone: Its antigen remains unidentified. The DNA is left out, because the CDR3 cannot be placed on it with certainty; the CDR3 is given as TCRdb lists it.

The chain combines TRBV28 with TRBJ1-2; the table names TRBD1, a call not compared with the DNA. Sequenced material: peripheral blood, taken on day 0 of AZD1222 vaccination. The clonotype was recovered from an adult in good health. CDR3 region: CASFGPGEDDGYTF.